These 32 T cell receptor beta chains share one sample of origin, sequenced in a study of T cell repertoires in cytomegalovirus infection. These receptors' antigens are unknown. TCRdb redid the calling of the reads with MiXCR, one entry per CDR3 protein. The sample has about 890,000 distinct CDR3 sequences; approximately 32% are singletons. This specimen consisted of cultured CD8+ T cells from PBMCs, obtained from culture after CMV antigen stimulation. The receptors derive from a human donor in good health (CMV status not recorded). Some clones in this sample may be carry-over from other donors' samples.

As concerns this clonotype: This may come from a read error, since a much larger clone is one base off. The chain couples TRBV7-8 to TRBJ2-5, with D perhaps TRBD1 (5 bases). This CDR3 contains 14 residues. Germline V lookup: CDR1 SGHVS, CDR2 FQNEAQ. The CDR3 DNA sequence: TGTGCCAGCAGGCCAGGGTATCCCCAAGAGACCCAGTGCTTC. This encodes CASRPGYPQETQCF.

This clonotype was observed a handful of times. The chain is built from TRBV7-2 and TRBJ1-2; D possibly corresponds to TRBD1 (6 bases). The CDR3 consists of 16 residues. The germline V and J ends were trimmed by 4 bases and 4 bases, with 19 bases remaining between them. Per germline, CDR1 SGHTA and CDR2 FQGNSA. The CDR3 protein is CASSSVQRGASYGYTF. CDR3 nucleotides: TGTGCCAGCAGCTCCGTCCAGCGGGGGGCTAGCTATGGCTACACCTTC.

The CDR3 loop is CASSLHRSSGNTIYF. CDR3 sequence (DNA): TGTGCCAGCAGCTTGCACAGGTCCTCTGGAAACACCATATATTTT. The V gene is TRBV5-4, the J gene TRBJ1-3, with TRBD1 as a possible D gene (5 bases). CDR3 size: 15 residues. Between the trimmed V and J ends, which lost 1 base and 0 bases, there was a span of 8 bases. Germline V gene lookup returns CDR1 SGHNT and CDR2 YYREEE (reference sequence).

This clonotype was counted once. V usage is TRBV2 and J usage is TRBJ1-1, with D hard to call. This CDR3 has 13 residues. Germline assignment: CDR1 SNHLY and CDR2 FYNNEI. Trimming took off 0 bases at V and 3 bases at J, with 5 bases between the two ends. This chain's CDR3 is CASSEAGYTEAFF. The CDR3 coding sequence is TGTGCCAGCAGTGAAGCGGGTTACACTGAAGCTTTCTTT.

The CDR3 here is CASSELLGGEDAEAFF. The CDR3, as DNA: TGTGCCAGCAGTGAATTACTTGGCGGGGAGGACGCTGAAGCTTTCTTT. This chain links TRBV25-1 with TRBJ1-1; D not resolved. The ends were cut back, 1 base at V and 6 bases at J, with 18 bases in the middle. The CDR3 has 16 residues. In germline, CDR1 is MGHDK, CDR2 SYGVNS.

The table lists this clonotype with a few counts. The V and J genes are TRBV20-1 and TRBJ2-7, with unresolved D. CDR3 length: 11 amino acids. V gave up 3 bases and J gave up 3 bases, with 6 bases separating them. CDR1 DFQATT and CDR2 SNEGSKA come from the germline V gene (reference sequence). CDR3 sequence reads: CSARLNYEQYF. As DNA, the CDR3 is TGCAGTGCTAGGCTGAACTACGAGCAGTACTTC.

This clonotype was observed many times. The CDR3 sequence is CASRGDTGELFF. In DNA, the CDR3 is TGTGCCAGCAGGGGGGACACCGGGGAGCTGTTTTTT. The chain couples TRBV7-9 to TRBJ2-2; the D call may be TRBD1 or TRBD2 (5 bases each). This CDR3 comprises 12 residues. Germline lookup yields CDR1 SEHNR and CDR2 FQNEAQ (reference sequence). V was cut by 6 bases and J by 3 bases, with 5 bases left in between.

This clonotype was seen repeatedly, ten times or more. V usage is TRBV7-2 and J usage is TRBJ1-3, with TRBD1 identical over 8 bases. V was pared by 5 bases and J by 2 bases, with 17 bases of the junction left unmatched. The V gene's germline CDR1 is SGHTA and CDR2 FQGNSA. The CDR3 is made up of 19 amino acids. CDR3 amino acids: CASSIYGGDRSRAGNTIYF. The CDR3 region has the DNA TGTGCCAGCAGCATCTACGGGGGGGACAGGAGTCGGGCTGGAAACACCATATATTTT.

The V gene is TRBV5-4, the J gene TRBJ2-2; D uncertain. This CDR3 is built from 14 residues. V lost 4 bases and J lost 6, with 13 bases in between. Germline CDR1 and CDR2: SGHNT and YYREEE (reference sequence). The CDR3 region has the DNA TGTGCCAGCAGCCCCGCTAAGTTCCCCGGGGAGCTGTTTTTT. Protein: CASSPAKFPGELFF.

The rearrangement links TRBV14 to TRBJ2-2, with D tentatively TRBD2 (6 bases). The V and J ends lost 0 bases and 4 bases respectively, with 15 bases between them. This CDR3 has 17 residues. Germline V lookup: CDR1 SGHDN, CDR2 FVKESK. DNA for the CDR3: TGTGCCAGCAGCCAAGATCTCGCGGGGCTAAGCACCGGGGAGCTGTTTTTT. Protein: CASSQDLAGLSTGELFF.

This chain connects TRBV6-5 to TRBJ2-1; no reliable D call. The CDR3 runs 13 residues. Trimming stripped 9 bases from V and 0 bases from J, with 9 bases between. Germline V gene data show CDR1 as MNHEY and CDR2 as SVGAGI. CDR3 sequence reads: CASKQLSYNEQFF. DNA of the CDR3: TGTGCCAGTAAACAGCTCTCCTACAATGAGCAGTTCTTC.

A few counts support this clonotype. The gene calls are TRBV7-9 and TRBJ2-5, with TRBD2 matching 8 bases. Germline CDR1 and CDR2: SEHNR and FQNEAQ (reference sequence). Trimming at V came to 3 bases and at J to 5 bases, leaving 8 bases not matched to a gene. The CDR3 covers 15 residues. CDR3 sequence: CASSFPGGGRETQYF. CDR3 bases: TGTGCCAGCAGCTTCCCCGGGGGGGGTCGGGAGACCCAGTACTTC.

This clonotype has a count of ten or more. The chain employs TRBV7-9 and TRBJ2-3; D unclear. Deletions cut 2 bases from V and 1 base from J, with 7 bases between. CDR3 length: 14 residues. CDR1 is SEHNR and CDR2 is FQNEAQ in the germline V gene (reference sequence). CDR3 residues: CASSLPRGTDTQYF. CDR3 sequence (DNA): TGTGCCAGCAGCTTACCCCGGGGCACAGATACGCAGTATTTT.

This clonotype was counted at least ten times. The V call is TRBV7-6, the J call TRBJ1-5; D is uncertain. This CDR3 comprises 14 residues. Trimming removed 2 bases from V and 4 bases from J, with 9 bases in between. CDR1 SGHVS and CDR2 FNYEAQ come from the germline V gene. CDR3 nucleotide sequence: TGTGCCAGCAGCTTACAAGGATTTAATCAGCCCCAGCATTTT. It is translated as CASSLQGFNQPQHF.

This clonotype was seen only a few times. CDR3 bases: TGCGCCAGCAGCCAAGAAGGGACCAACTATGGCTACACCTTC. Translation: CASSQEGTNYGYTF. The chain has TRBV4-1 and TRBJ1-2, with D maybe TRBD1 (5 bases). The germline V and J ends were trimmed by 0 bases and 2 bases, with 7 bases remaining between them. The CDR3 totals 14 residues. Germline CDR1 MGHRA, CDR2 YSYEKL.

The chain couples TRBV4-3 to TRBJ2-2; D call uncertain. CDR1 and CDR2 from the germline V gene are LGHNA and YSLEER. The V end lost 2 bases, the J end lost 0 bases, and 16 bases lay between the germline ends. CDR3 size: 18 residues. The CDR3 nucleotides are TGCGCCAGCAGCCAAATTTCCCGTGGCGGAGCGAACACCGGGGAGCTGTTTTTT. The encoded protein is CASSQISRGGANTGELFF.

This sequence joins TRBV12-5 and TRBJ2-5, with 11 bases fitting TRBD2. CDR3 length equals 14 residues. Germline trimming cut 5 bases from V and 1 base from J; bases unmatched to any gene: 0. Germline V gene lookup returns CDR1 LGHNT and CDR2 FRNRAP. CDR3 DNA sequence: TGTGCTAGTGGTACTAGCGGGGGCCAAGAGACCCAGTACTTC. Translated, it gives CASGTSGGQETQYF.

The chain combines TRBV7-4 with TRBJ2-1; 9 bases fit TRBD2. Germline V CDR1 and CDR2: SGHVT, SQSDAQ. The CDR3 length is 15 residues. J was trimmed by 11 bases and V by 3 bases; bases with no gene match: 11. As DNA, the CDR3 is TGTGCCAGCAGCTTTGGGCCTAGCGGGGCGGAAAAGCAGTTCTTC. Amino acids: CASSFGPSGAEKQFF. The variable domain in full, with the rest retrieved from reference TRBV7-4 and TRBJ2-1, is GAGVSQSPRYKVAKRGRDVALRCDSISGHVTLYWYRQTLGQGSEVLTYSQSDAQRDKSGRPSGRFSAERPERSVSTLKIQRTEQGDSAVYLCASSFGPSGAEKQFFGPGTRLTVL.

This clonotype was picked up many times. CDR3 sequence (DNA): TGCGCCAGCAGCCAGGACCCCACAGATACGCAGTATTTT. Amino acids: CASSQDPTDTQYF. The chain links TRBV4-1 to TRBJ2-3, with no clear D. The CDR3 runs 13 residues. CDR1 is MGHRA, CDR2 YSYEKL, per germline. Trimming pared 3 bases from V and 2 bases from J, leaving 6 bases between.

This clonotype has more than one count but fewer than ten. DNA for the CDR3: TGCGCCAGCACTCGGGATTCGGATTCGAACACCGGGGAGCTGTTTTTT. This gives the protein CASTRDSDSNTGELFF. The V gene is TRBV4-3, the J gene TRBJ2-2, with D perhaps matching TRBD2 (5 bases). V lost 7 bases and J 0 bases, leaving 15 bases between the germline ends. The CDR3 covers 16 residues. The germline gives CDR1 LGHNA, CDR2 YSLEER.

This clonotype was seen more than once but under ten times. The rearrangement joins TRBV4-1 to TRBJ2-6, with D maybe TRBD1 (6 bases). The V end lost 2 bases, the J end lost 0 bases, and 17 bases lay between the germline ends. Looked up from germline, CDR1 is MGHRA and CDR2 is YSYEKL. The CDR3 runs 19 residues. The CDR3 coding sequence is TGCGCCAGCAGCCAAACCTTTGGACAGCTAGCCTCTGGGGCCAACGTCCTGACTTTC. Its protein is CASSQTFGQLASGANVLTF.

The V gene is TRBV9, the J gene TRBJ2-3; 9 bases are a match to TRBD2. After removal of 6 bases from V and 2 bases from J, the junction contained 10 bases not matched to a gene. The V gene's germline CDR1 is SGDLS and CDR2 YYNGEE. The CDR3 runs 16 residues. CDR3 residues: CASNDPAGGITDTQYF. Written as DNA, the CDR3 is TGTGCCAGCAACGACCCCGCGGGGGGGATCACAGATACGCAGTATTTT.

For this clonotype: A much larger clone sits a single nucleotide away, making a read error possible. The conserved phenylalanine or tryptophan normally closing the CDR3 is absent here, so this likely arose from a read error. The chain joins TRBV7-3 to TRBJ2-1; 11 nucleotides align to TRBD2. Germline V gives CDR1 SGHTA, CDR2 FQGTGA. The V gene end was trimmed by 5 bases and the J gene end by 2 bases; junction bases not matched to a gene: 2. The CDR3 extends over 15 amino acids. In nucleotides, the CDR3 is TGTGCCAGCAGCCCACTAGCGGGGGCCTACAATGAGCAGTTCTAC. This translates into CASSPLAGAYNEQFY.

This clonotype was counted ten times or more. J is TRBJ2-5 and V is TRBV28; tentatively, D is TRBD1 (5 bases). Germline values: CDR1 MDHEN, CDR2 SYDVKM. This CDR3 spans 16 amino acids. Trimming pared 6 bases from V and 0 bases from J, leaving 17 bases between. The DNA for the CDR3 is TGTGCCAGCAGCCAACCGCCCGACAGATACCAAGAGACCCAGTACTTC. It yields the protein CASSQPPDRYQETQYF.

J is TRBJ2-7 and V is TRBV20-1; weak D call: TRBD2 (6 bases). Per germline, CDR1 DFQATT and CDR2 SNEGSKA (reference sequence). Trimming left V 5 bases short and J 2 bases short, with 10 bases between. This CDR3 has 12 amino acids. The CDR3 bases are TGCAGTGCTCCCCGCGGGGCCTACGAGCAGTACTTC. This translates into CSAPRGAYEQYF.

There are a few counts of this clonotype. The chain links TRBV5-1 to TRBJ2-1; D gene unclear. V was cut by 4 bases and J by 2 bases, with 13 bases left in between. The CDR3 has 15 amino acids. Germline V CDR1 and CDR2: SGHRS, YFSETQ. The CDR3 reads CASSHWSETYNEQFF. As DNA, the CDR3 is TGCGCCAGCAGCCATTGGAGTGAAACCTACAATGAGCAGTTCTTC. Supplemented by reference TRBV5-1 and TRBJ2-1, the full variable domain reads KAGVTQTPRYLIKTRGQQVTLSCSPISGHRSVSWYQQTPGQGLQFLFEYFSETQRNKGNFPGRFSGRQFSNSRSEMNVSTLELGDSALYLCASSHWSETYNEQFFGPGTRLTVL.

In this sample, this clonotype turned up a few times. The chain couples TRBV27 to TRBJ2-2, with D unclear. With 2 bases removed from V and 4 bases from J, the gap between germline ends came to 8 bases. Germline V gives CDR1 MNHEY, CDR2 SMNVEV (reference sequence). The CDR3 is 14 amino acids. CDR3 DNA: TGTGCCAGCAGTTTAATCCCTAGCACCGGGGAGCTGTTTTTT. Translating it yields CASSLIPSTGELFF.

This chain joins TRBV6-5 and TRBJ2-2, with 7 bases fitting TRBD1. The CDR3 loop spans 15 amino acids. Germline loops: CDR1 MNHEY, CDR2 SVGAGI. The V and J ends lost 4 bases and 4 bases, in that order; junction bases with no gene match: 6. CDR3 loop: CASSWDRGTTGELFF. In nucleotides, the CDR3 is TGTGCCAGCAGTTGGGACAGAGGTACCACCGGGGAGCTGTTTTTT.

The rearrangement uses TRBV27 and TRBJ2-5, with D tentatively TRBD2 (5 bases). V dropped 5 bases and J dropped 1 base, with 17 bases sitting between them. This CDR3 comprises 16 residues. Germline assignment: CDR1 MNHEY and CDR2 SMNVEV (reference sequence). The CDR3 DNA reads TGTGCCAGCAGTGAAACCCGGGGTATCCTCCAAGAGACCCAGTACTTC. Translation: CASSETRGILQETQYF.

There are many counts of this clonotype. The rearrangement uses TRBV7-8 and TRBJ2-1; a weak D match, TRBD2 (5 bases). CDR1 is SGHVS, CDR2 FQNEAQ, per germline. This CDR3 has 11 amino acids. Trimming pared 6 bases from V and 8 bases from J, leaving 8 bases between. CDR3 in amino acids: CASSLAHEQFF. The DNA for the CDR3 is TGTGCCAGCAGTCTAGCCCATGAGCAGTTCTTC.

This clonotype has just a few counts. This chain uses TRBV24-1 with TRBJ1-1; D ambiguous. Per germline, CDR1 KGHDR and CDR2 SFDVKD. The CDR3 runs to 14 residues. V lost 3 bases and J 0 bases, leaving 7 bases between the germline ends. CDR3 region: CATSDGVLNTEAFF. The CDR3 coding sequence is TGTGCCACCAGTGATGGGGTATTGAACACTGAAGCTTTCTTT.

Only a few counts were recorded for this clonotype. This rearrangement joins TRBV5-1 to TRBJ2-3; 7 nucleotides match TRBD1. CDR1 SGHRS and CDR2 YFSETQ come from the germline V gene. CDR3 length equals 13 residues. V shed 4 bases, J shed 6 bases, and the junction held 5 bases outside the gene matches. The CDR3 loop is CASSRTGVDTQYF. CDR3 in DNA: TGCGCCAGCAGCCGCACAGGGGTCGATACGCAGTATTTT.